This T cell receptor beta chain was captured in a study of blood T cell repertoires in COVID-19. Looked up from germline, CDR1 is SGHTA and CDR2 is FQGTGA. Trimming took off 1 base at V and 4 bases at J, with 7 bases between the two ends. This CDR3 is built from 13 residues. The assay was immunoSEQ multiplex PCR, and TCRdb's table has in-frame clones only and misses some. The sample contains around 170,000 clones, about 90% of which appear only once. Input material: PBMCs or T cells enriched from blood (not recorded which). The chain couples TRBV7-3 to TRBJ2-5; D call uncertain. The sequence derives from a woman aged 45-65 years who had recovered from COVID-19. CDR3 loop: CASSLNRRETQYF. Written as DNA, the CDR3 is TGTGCCAGCAGCTTAAACCGGAGAGAGACCCAGTACTTC. Variable domain in full (rest from reference TRBV7-3 and TRBJ2-5): GAGVSQTPSNKVTEKGKYVELRCDPISGHTALYWYRQSLGQGPEFLIYFQGTGAADDSGLPNDRFFAVRPEGSVSTLKIQRTERGDSAVYLCASSLNRRETQYFGPGTRLLVL.